This paragraph reports one T cell receptor (beta chain). What it binds is unknown. Since no conserved phenylalanine or tryptophan closes the CDR3, a read error is the likely cause. Because the CDR3's place on the DNA is in doubt, the DNA is left out and the CDR3 is given as listed by TCRdb. Unsorted whole blood supplied the RNA, and germline DNA was extracted too. The sample originates from a study of tumor-infiltrating lymphocytes in primary liver carcinoma. In the study overall: Men and women, 30 to 69 years of age, made up the patients.

The CDR3 spans 8 amino acids, including both terminal residues. Germline CDR1 MGHDK, CDR2 SYGVNS. With a constant-region primer, TCR beta cDNA was made from 500 ng of total RNA. The TCR beta library was amplified through three nested multiplex PCR rounds in a modified ARM-PCR procedure. TRBV1-TRBV30 forward and Cbeta reverse primers drove the first two roughly 10-cycle rounds. Using its own MiXCR run on the multiplex PCR reads, TCRdb lists one record per CDR3 protein. The sample lists about 180,000 distinct CDR3 sequences, about 60% occurring once. General study findings and limits: Tumor region pairs shared more overlap than did tumor-adjacent and tumor-blood pairs.

The sequenced sample was peripheral blood. The chain links TRBV25-1 to TRBJ1-1. The clonotype was recovered from a man aged 35-49 years with primary liver carcinoma and hepatitis B virus infection. The CDR3 is CAPPHRLR.